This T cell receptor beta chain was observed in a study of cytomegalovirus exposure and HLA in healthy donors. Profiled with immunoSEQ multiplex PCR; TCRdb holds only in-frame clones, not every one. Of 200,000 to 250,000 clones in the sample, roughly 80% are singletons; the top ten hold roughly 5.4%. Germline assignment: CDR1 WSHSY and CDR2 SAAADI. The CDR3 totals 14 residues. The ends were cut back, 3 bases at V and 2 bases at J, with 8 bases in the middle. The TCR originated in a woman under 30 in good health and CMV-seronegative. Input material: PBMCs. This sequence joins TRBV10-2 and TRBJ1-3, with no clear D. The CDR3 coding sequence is TGCGCCAGCAGTGATAACTTTGCTGGAAACACCATATATTTT. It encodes CASSDNFAGNTIYF.